One sample yielded the 31 T cell receptor beta chains listed below, sequenced in a study of OX40 agonist ivuxolimab in advanced cancers. TCRdb's table, derived via immunoSEQ multiplex PCR, lists solely in-frame clones and lacks some. The sample carries around 15,000 clones, just under 80% recorded once. Source: CD4+ or CD8+ T cells sorted from blood, taken in a trial of the OX40 agonist ivuxolimab. The receptors stem from an adult with an advanced solid tumor such as melanoma, head and neck, liver or kidney cancer.

The chain uses TRBV7-8 and TRBJ2-1; 8 bases are shared with TRBD2. The CDR3 runs 16 residues. Germline lookup yields CDR1 SGHVS and CDR2 FQNEAQ. With V trimmed by 4 bases and J by 0 bases, 5 bases remained unmatched. CDR3 coding DNA: TGTGCCAGCAGCTCGCCCCTAGCGGGCTCCTACAATGAGCAGTTCTTC. This encodes CASSSPLAGSYNEQFF.

The J gene is TRBJ1-1, the V gene TRBV19; 7 nucleotides line up with TRBD1. There are 15 residues in the CDR3. The V gene's germline CDR1 is LNHDA and CDR2 SQIVND (reference sequence). J lost 1 base, V lost 7 bases, and 9 bases had no gene match. For the CDR3, the DNA is TGTGCCAGTATTACAACAGGGGCAGGGAACACTGAAGCTTTCTTT. Amino acid sequence: CASITTGAGNTEAFF.

This rearrangement joins TRBV2 to TRBJ2-5; TRBD1 aligns across 7 bases. Near its end, the DNA agrees better with TRBJ2-7, so the J call may be wrong. This CDR3 region has 13 residues. Per the germline V gene, CDR1 is SNHLY and CDR2 is FYNNEI. CDR3 coding DNA: TGTGCCAGCAGTGAGGACAGGTTCTACGAGCAGTACTTC. This codes for CASSEDRFYEQYF.

The chain uses TRBV11-2 and TRBJ1-4; a possible D gene is TRBD1 (5 bases). Trimming shortened V by 2 bases and J by 0 bases, and 10 bases separated the two germline ends. This CDR3 spans 16 amino acids. The germline V gene has CDR1 SGHAT and CDR2 FQNNGV. The CDR3 protein is CASSLIRDATNEKLFF. The CDR3 nucleotides are TGTGCCAGCAGCTTAATAAGGGACGCAACTAATGAAAAACTGTTTTTT.

The genes are TRBV4-1 and TRBJ2-3; 12 bases align to TRBD1. Per the germline V gene, CDR1 is MGHRA and CDR2 is YSYEKL. V trimming: 1 base; J trimming: 5 bases; junction bases outside the gene matches: 4. This CDR3 comprises 16 residues. The CDR3 region has the DNA TGCGCCAGCAGCCAAGGCCGGGACAGGGGGCAAGATACGCAGTATTTT. This codes for CASSQGRDRGQDTQYF.

The gene calls are TRBV7-8 and TRBJ2-3; 13 bases fit TRBD2. The V segment lost 2 bases and the J segment 4 bases; nucleotides outside the gene matches: 9. Germline lookup yields CDR1 SGHVS and CDR2 FQNEAQ. CDR3 length equals 18 residues. CDR3 coding DNA: TGTGCCAGCAGCTTAACTAGCGGGGGGGCGGGGTTTTCAGATACGCAGTATTTT. It yields the protein CASSLTSGGAGFSDTQYF. The complete variable domain, with remaining parts taken from reference TRBV7-8 and TRBJ2-3, reads GAGVSQSPRYKVAKRGQDVALRCDPISGHVSLFWYQQALGQGPEFLTYFQNEAQLDKSGLPSDRFFAERPEGSVSTLKIQRTQQEDSAVYLCASSLTSGGAGFSDTQYFGPGTRLTVL.

The chain is built from TRBV27 and TRBJ2-5, with 9 bases lining up with TRBD1. Per germline, CDR1 MNHEY and CDR2 SMNVEV (reference sequence). CDR3 length: 15 residues. With 6 bases clipped from V and 1 base from J, the junction kept 6 bases outside the gene matches. In DNA form, the CDR3 reads TGTGCCAGCAGGCGGGGACAGGGTGCCCAAGAGACCCAGTACTTC. Translated: CASRRGQGAQETQYF.

The chain recombines TRBV27 with TRBJ2-1, with unresolved D. The CDR3 spans 11 residues. Per germline, CDR1 MNHEY and CDR2 SMNVEV (reference sequence). The V end lost 6 bases, the J end lost 8 bases, and 8 bases lay between the germline ends. CDR3 DNA sequence: TGTGCCAGCAGGACATCCCATGAGCAGTTCTTC. It codes for CASRTSHEQFF.

The rearrangement uses TRBV5-4 and TRBJ2-5; 9 nucleotides line up with TRBD1. The DNA end favors TRBJ2-7, so the J call may be wrong. The CDR3 is 14 amino acids. Germline CDR1 SGHNT, CDR2 YYREEE (reference sequence). The CDR3 nucleotides are TGTGCCAGCAGCCCTACAGGGGGCGTCGACGAGCAGTACTTC. This sequence encodes CASSPTGGVDEQYF.

The chain couples TRBV5-6 to TRBJ1-1, with 10 bases matching TRBD1. With V trimmed by 4 bases and J by 4 bases, 16 bases remained unmatched. Germline V CDR1 and CDR2: SGHDT, YYEEEE. The CDR3 spans 18 residues. The CDR3 loop reads CASSPLDRGVSKSTEAFF. For the CDR3, the DNA is TGTGCCAGCAGCCCACTGGACAGGGGGGTATCCAAGAGCACTGAAGCTTTCTTT.

The chain couples TRBV5-1 to TRBJ2-7; TRBD2 is a possible D gene (6 bases). The CDR3 runs 13 residues. V lost 6 bases and J lost 0, with 10 bases in between. From germline, CDR1 is SGHRS and CDR2 YFSETQ. The CDR3 nucleotides are TGCGCCAGCACTTGGGAGGACTCCTACGAGCAGTACTTC. Residues: CASTWEDSYEQYF.

The chain combines TRBV7-6 with TRBJ2-3, with a weak D call TRBD2 (5 bases). Trimming took off 5 bases at V and 4 bases at J, with 13 bases between the two ends. The CDR3 loop spans 14 amino acids. CDR1 and CDR2 from the germline V gene are SGHVS and FNYEAQ. The CDR3, as DNA: TGTGCCAGCAGCATGGGGAGAGGCGCAGATACGCAGTATTTT. Its protein is CASSMGRGADTQYF. Variable domain in full (rest from reference TRBV7-6 and TRBJ2-3): GAGVSQSPRYKVTKRGQDVALRCDPISGHVSLYWYRQALGQGPEFLTYFNYEAQQDKSGLPNDRFSAERPEGSISTLTIQRTEQRDSAMYRCASSMGRGADTQYFGPGTRLTVL.

The chain has TRBV7-9 and TRBJ2-5; 8 nucleotides align to TRBD1. Losses at the gene ends were 4 bases for V and 4 bases for J; bases not matched to a gene: 11. The germline V gene encodes CDR1 SEHNR and CDR2 FQNEAQ (reference sequence). This CDR3 has 16 residues. This chain's CDR3 is CASSSPPTGGSETQYF. CDR3 DNA: TGTGCCAGCAGCTCCCCCCCCACAGGGGGGTCAGAGACCCAGTACTTC.

V usage is TRBV5-5 and J usage is TRBJ2-7, with D possibly being TRBD1 (6 bases). The CDR3 covers 14 residues. With 4 bases removed from V and 4 bases from J, the gap between germline ends came to 15 bases. The germline gives CDR1 SGHKS, CDR2 YYEKEE (reference sequence). The CDR3 here is CASSLEGDFYEQYF. The CDR3, as DNA: TGTGCCAGCAGCCTAGAGGGGGATTTTTACGAGCAGTACTTC. Looking up the rest from reference TRBV5-5 and TRBJ2-7 gives the full variable domain: DAGVTQSPTHLIKTRGQQVTLRCSPISGHKSVSWYQQVLGQGPQFIFQYYEKEERGRGNFPDRFSARQFPNYSSELNVNALLLGDSALYLCASSLEGDFYEQYFGPGTRLTVT.

As DNA, the CDR3 is TGTGCCAGCAGCTTTCAGGACAGGCCCTCTGGGGCCAACGTCCTGACTTTC. Translating it yields CASSFQDRPSGANVLTF. This chain joins TRBV5-8 and TRBJ2-6, with 7 bases identical to TRBD1. This CDR3 comprises 17 residues. The V segment lost 2 bases and the J segment 0 bases; nucleotides outside the gene matches: 5. CDR1 is SGHTS and CDR2 is YDEGEE in the germline V gene.

The rearrangement uses TRBV29-1 and TRBJ2-7; possibly TRBD1 or TRBD2 for D (6 bases each). The V and J ends lost 6 bases and 5 bases respectively, with 17 bases between them. Germline CDR1 reads SQVTM; CDR2 reads ANQGSEA. The length of the CDR3 is 13 residues. CDR3 in DNA: TGCAGCGTCGGGGAGGACAGCCTCCACGAGCAGTACTTC. As protein: CSVGEDSLHEQYF.

The sample holds one count of this clone. This sequence joins TRBV30 and TRBJ2-2; the D gene is possibly TRBD1 (6 bases). Germline V gene sequence: CDR1 GTSNPN, CDR2 SVGIG (reference sequence). The CDR3 is 18 amino acids. The ends were cut back, 0 bases at V and 6 bases at J, with 23 bases in the middle. CDR3 residues: CAWSVRVRGPKRPGELFF. The CDR3, as DNA: TGTGCCTGGAGTGTAAGGGTCAGGGGCCCTAAACGGCCCGGGGAGCTGTTTTTT.

The chain couples TRBV9 to TRBJ2-1, with D possibly TRBD2 on 5 matching bases. Germline CDR1 is SGDLS and CDR2 is YYNGEE. V lost 5 bases to trimming and J lost 0 bases, with 6 bases between them. The CDR3 sequence is 13 residues long. In DNA, the CDR3 is TGTGCCAGCAGTGAGGGCTCCTACAATGAGCAGTTCTTC. Encoded protein: CASSEGSYNEQFF. Complete variable domain (other parts from reference TRBV9 and TRBJ2-1): DSGVTQTPKHLITATGQRVTLRCSPRSGDLSVYWYQQSLDQGLQFLIQYYNGEERAKGNILERFSAQQFPDLHSELNLSSLELGDSALYFCASSEGSYNEQFFGPGTRLTVL.

The chain links TRBV7-3 to TRBJ2-7; D possibly corresponds to TRBD2 (6 bases). CDR1 and CDR2 from the germline V gene are SGHTA and FQGTGA. V was trimmed by 5 bases and J by 3 bases, leaving 11 bases between them. The CDR3 has 13 amino acids. The CDR3 loop is CASSPMGGYEQYF. The DNA of the CDR3 is TGTGCCAGCAGCCCCATGGGGGGCTACGAGCAGTACTTC.

V gene TRBV5-5 combines with J gene TRBJ2-7; no definite D call. V dropped 3 bases and J dropped 2 bases, with 6 bases sitting between them. Germline loops: CDR1 SGHKS, CDR2 YYEKEE (reference sequence). CDR3 length: 12 amino acids. The CDR3 is CASSYGPYEQYF. CDR3 nucleotides: TGTGCCAGCAGCTATGGACCCTACGAGCAGTACTTC. Based on the CDR3 plus reference TRBV5-5 and TRBJ2-7, the full variable domain is DAGVTQSPTHLIKTRGQQVTLRCSPISGHKSVSWYQQVLGQGPQFIFQYYEKEERGRGNFPDRFSARQFPNYSSELNVNALLLGDSALYLCASSYGPYEQYFGPGTRLTVT.

CDR3 amino acids: CASSFDLPVGEQYF. CDR3 coding DNA: TGTGCCAGCAGCTTCGACCTCCCAGTGGGTGAGCAGTACTTC. The rearrangement links TRBV7-2 to TRBJ2-7; D remains ambiguous. Trimming cost V 3 bases and J 7 bases, with 16 bases left between them. CDR1 is SGHTA, CDR2 FQGNSA, per germline. CDR3 length equals 14 residues. The full variable domain, with the rest looked up from reference TRBV7-2 and TRBJ2-7, is GAGVSQSPSNKVTEKGKDVELRCDPISGHTALYWYRQSLGQGLEFLIYFQGNSAPDKSGLPSDRFSAERTGGSVSTLTIQRTQQEDSAVYLCASSFDLPVGEQYFGPGTRLTVT.

The CDR3 protein is CASSVGNSNQPQHF. Written as DNA, the CDR3 is TGTGCCAGCAGCGTCGGGAATAGCAATCAGCCCCAGCATTTT. The chain joins TRBV9 to TRBJ1-5, with D uncertain. Per germline, CDR1 SGDLS and CDR2 YYNGEE. The V end was cut by 2 bases, the J end by 0 bases, with 6 bases between. CDR3 length: 14 amino acids. Complete variable domain (other parts from reference TRBV9 and TRBJ1-5): DSGVTQTPKHLITATGQRVTLRCSPRSGDLSVYWYQQSLDQGLQFLIQYYNGEERAKGNILERFSAQQFPDLHSELNLSSLELGDSALYFCASSVGNSNQPQHFGDGTRLSIL.

This chain connects TRBV2 to TRBJ2-5, with a possible D match to TRBD2 (5 bases). The CDR3 sequence is 12 residues long. The V and J ends lost 3 bases and 13 bases respectively, with 15 bases between them. Germline values: CDR1 SNHLY, CDR2 FYNNEI. The CDR3 sequence is CASSDPSPPPYF. CDR3 DNA: TGTGCCAGCAGTGACCCTAGCCCACCCCCGTACTTC.

This sequence joins TRBV7-6 and TRBJ2-7, with D perhaps matching TRBD2 (5 bases). The V and J ends lost 1 base and 7 bases respectively, with 8 bases between them. CDR1 and CDR2 (germline): SGHVS, FNYEAQ. The CDR3 is 12 residues long. CDR3 sequence reads: CASSLDGEEQYF. The CDR3 DNA is TGTGCCAGCAGCTTAGATGGGGAGGAGCAGTACTTC. The entire variable domain, with the rest obtained from reference TRBV7-6 and TRBJ2-7, is as follows: GAGVSQSPRYKVTKRGQDVALRCDPISGHVSLYWYRQALGQGPEFLTYFNYEAQQDKSGLPNDRFSAERPEGSISTLTIQRTEQRDSAMYRCASSLDGEEQYFGPGTRLTVT.

The rearrangement links TRBV4-1 to TRBJ2-5; TRBD2 might be the D (6 bases). The CDR3 consists of 16 residues. The germline V and J ends were trimmed by 4 bases and 4 bases, with 19 bases remaining between them. Germline loops: CDR1 MGHRA, CDR2 YSYEKL. CDR3 DNA: TGCGCCAGCAGCCTTCCCACGGGACTTGCCGGAGAGACCCAGTACTTC. This codes for CASSLPTGLAGETQYF.

The genes are TRBV11-2 and TRBJ1-3; D is ambiguous. The CDR3 contains 17 residues. Trimming removed 2 bases from V and 0 bases from J, with 14 bases in between. From germline, CDR1 is SGHAT and CDR2 FQNNGV. CDR3 DNA: TGTGCCAGCAGCTTACTCCCGAACGGCCGCTCTGGAAACACCATATATTTT. Amino acid sequence: CASSLLPNGRSGNTIYF.

This clone was observed once. The chain is built from TRBV7-8 and TRBJ2-7; unclear D gene. Germline-derived CDR1 and CDR2 are SGHVS and FQNEAQ. V was trimmed by 5 bases and J by 2 bases, leaving 10 bases between them. CDR3 length: 13 amino acids. This CDR3 reads CASSAGGTYEQYF. The CDR3 DNA reads as TGTGCCAGCAGCGCCGGTGGGACCTACGAGCAGTACTTC.

The CDR3 region is CASSPRGSYEQYF. The CDR3 bases are TGTGCCAGCAGCCCCAGGGGTTCCTACGAGCAGTACTTC. The chain couples TRBV6-5 to TRBJ2-7, with a tentative D call TRBD1 (6 bases). V lost 6 bases, J lost 1 base, and 10 bases lay in between. Per the germline V gene, CDR1 is MNHEY and CDR2 is SVGAGI. This CDR3 is built from 13 residues.

This chain joins TRBV19 and TRBJ2-7, with TRBD2 matching over 9 bases. The CDR3 loop spans 16 amino acids. Germline CDR1 and CDR2: LNHDA and SQIVND (reference sequence). The J segment lost 5 bases and the V segment lost 6 bases, leaving 14 bases of the junction unmatched. The CDR3 DNA follows: TGTGCCAGTAGGAGGACTAGCGCTTCTTCCCCTCACGAGCAGTACTTC. Its translation is CASRRTSASSPHEQYF. Using reference TRBV19 and TRBJ2-7 for the parts outside the CDR3, the full variable domain is DGGITQSPKYLFRKEGQNVTLSCEQNLNHDAMYWYRQDPGQGLRLIYYSQIVNDFQKGDIAEGYSVSREKKESFPLTVTSAQKNPTAFYLCASRRTSASSPHEQYFGPGTRLTVT.

This sequence joins TRBV27 and TRBJ1-6, with D uncertain. Trimming pared 0 bases from V and 7 bases from J, leaving 7 bases between. This CDR3 comprises 14 residues. Germline V gene lookup returns CDR1 MNHEY and CDR2 SMNVEV (reference sequence). The CDR3 sequence is CASSLSVLNSPLHF. The DNA for the CDR3 is TGTGCCAGCAGTTTATCGGTCCTGAATTCACCCCTCCACTTT.

The chain joins TRBV30 to TRBJ2-1, with 9 bases that match TRBD1. This CDR3 has 14 amino acids. The ends lost 1 base at V and 5 bases at J; junction bases unmatched: 3. Germline V gene data show CDR1 as GTSNPN and CDR2 as SVGIG (reference sequence). CDR3 sequence reads: CAWSGGQGNNEQFF. In DNA form, the CDR3 reads TGTGCCTGGAGTGGGGGACAGGGCAACAATGAGCAGTTCTTC.